The present TCR beta chain was sequenced within a study of response to subunit inactivated influenza vaccine. The junction had 6 bases not matched to a gene; V was cut back by 1 base and J by 3 bases. The CDR3 runs 18 residues. Germline V lookup: CDR1 KGHSH, CDR2 LQKENI. This clonotype was observed a handful of times. Its specificity is not known. TCRdb reprocessed the RT-PCR reads via MiXCR and lists one record per CDR3 protein. The top ten hold 10% of the sample, which has hundreds of thousands of distinct CDR3 sequences, 20% to 25% seen once. Study findings and constraints: It was suggested by the authors that few new T cells are recruited by each seasonal influenza vaccination.

The sequence derives from a man aged 50 to 75 who received an inactivated influenza vaccine. The input for sequencing was PBMCs from blood, taken approximately 20 months after vaccination. The chain recombines TRBV18 with TRBJ1-4; 12 bases map to TRBD1. CDR3 sequence (DNA): TGTGCCAGCTCACCACTCCGGGACAGGGGGCTGGCTAATGAAAAACTGTTTTTT. Protein product: CASSPLRDRGLANEKLFF.